This T cell receptor (beta chain) comes out of a study of T cell responses to AZD1222 COVID-19 vaccine. This CDR3 comprises 15 residues. Germline V gene sequence: CDR1 SGHKS, CDR2 YYEKEE (reference sequence). The ends were cut back, 0 bases at V and 0 bases at J, with 10 bases in the middle. Repertoires were generated with immunoSEQ multiplex PCR, while TCRdb's copy carries only in-frame clones and drops some. The data hold 110,000 or so clones, with nearly 90% observed a single time. This clonotype originated in an adult who received the AZD1222 COVID-19 vaccine. The chain joins TRBV5-5 to TRBJ2-7; no reliable D call. The material was peripheral blood, obtained 28 days after the second AZD1222 dose. CDR3 bases: TGTGCCAGCAGCTTGGGGCAGGCCTACTCCTACGAGCAGTACTTC. It encodes CASSLGQAYSYEQYF.